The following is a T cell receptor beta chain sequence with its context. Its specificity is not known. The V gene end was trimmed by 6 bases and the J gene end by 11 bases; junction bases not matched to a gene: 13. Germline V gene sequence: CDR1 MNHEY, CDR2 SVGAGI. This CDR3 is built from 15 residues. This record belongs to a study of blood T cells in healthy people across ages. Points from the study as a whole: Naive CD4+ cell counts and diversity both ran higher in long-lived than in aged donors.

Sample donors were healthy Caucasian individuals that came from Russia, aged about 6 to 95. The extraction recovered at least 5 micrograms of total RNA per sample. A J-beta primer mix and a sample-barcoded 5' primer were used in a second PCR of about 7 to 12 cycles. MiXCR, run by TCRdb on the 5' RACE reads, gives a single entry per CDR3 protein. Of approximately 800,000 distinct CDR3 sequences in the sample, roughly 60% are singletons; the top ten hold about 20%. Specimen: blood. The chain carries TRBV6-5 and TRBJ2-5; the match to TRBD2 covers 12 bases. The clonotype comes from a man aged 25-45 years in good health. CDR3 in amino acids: CASRERLAGALEQYF. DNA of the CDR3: TGTGCCAGCAGGGAAAGACTAGCGGGAGCATTAGAGCAGTACTTC.